Shown below are 18 T cell receptor beta chains from a single sample sequenced in a study of beta chain features in type 1 diabetes. The isolated RNA, all of it, was reverse transcribed, so expressed TCRB transcripts were what got sequenced. The assay was immunoSEQ multiplex PCR, and TCRdb's table has in-frame clones only and misses some. The sample holds a few hundred thousand clones, more than 11% seen once. Sequencing used naive CD4+ T cells from blood. These receptors came from a man aged 25 to 45 in good health.

This clone was observed a few times. The chain uses TRBV7-9 and TRBJ1-1; D is ambiguous. Germline V gene data show CDR1 as SEHNR and CDR2 as FQNEAQ (reference sequence). The germline V and J ends were trimmed by 5 bases and 3 bases, with 16 bases remaining between them. The CDR3 has 15 residues. DNA of the CDR3: TGTGCCAGCAGCCCAACTGCCGGGCCGTACACTGAAGCTTTCTTT. Its translation: CASSPTAGPYTEAFF.

This clone was seen a handful of times. The gene calls are TRBV6-4 and TRBJ2-1; TRBD1 matches at 12 bases. The germline CDR1 and CDR2 sequences are MRHNA and SNTAGT. CDR3 length: 15 amino acids. J lost 7 bases, V lost 6 bases, and 7 bases had no gene match. CDR3 DNA sequence: TGTGCCAGCAGCCGCGCGGGACAGGGGGCGAATGAGCAGTTCTTC. Its protein is CASSRAGQGANEQFF.

This chain joins TRBV27 and TRBJ2-3, with D perhaps TRBD2 (6 bases). Germline CDR1 reads MNHEY; CDR2 reads SMNVEV (reference sequence). With 3 bases removed from V and 5 bases from J, the gap between germline ends came to 18 bases. This CDR3 is 16 amino acids long. The CDR3 coding sequence is TGTGCCAGCAGTTTTGTTGGTCTAGCGTTAAAAGATACGCAGTATTTT. It specifies CASSFVGLALKDTQYF.

This chain connects TRBV19 to TRBJ2-1; D uncertain. The CDR3 has 13 amino acids. The germline V gene has CDR1 LNHDA and CDR2 SQIVND (reference sequence). Deletions cut 10 bases from V and 7 bases from J, with 17 bases between. The CDR3 DNA follows: TGTGCCAATCCCTCCAGTGGGTGTAATGAGCAGTTCTTC. It yields the protein CANPSSGCNEQFF.

This clone was seen a few times. V is TRBV7-2 and J is TRBJ2-5; the match to TRBD2 covers 8 bases. The germline gives CDR1 SGHTA, CDR2 FQGNSA. This CDR3 region has 16 residues. V dropped 1 base and J dropped 3; count of bases not matched to a gene: 7. The DNA of the CDR3 is TGTGCCAGCAGCTTAGTACCCCTAGCGGGTGAAGAGACCCAGTACTTC. Its protein product is CASSLVPLAGEETQYF.

The chain combines TRBV7-3 with TRBJ2-3; TRBD1 aligns across 7 bases. Germline V gene sequence: CDR1 SGHTA, CDR2 FQGTGA. After removal of 5 bases from V and 7 bases from J, the junction contained 9 bases not matched to a gene. This CDR3 contains 14 residues. The CDR3 here is CASSPGTDWNTQYF. The CDR3, as DNA: TGTGCCAGCAGCCCCGGGACAGATTGGAATACGCAGTATTTT.

CDR3 region: CASSLGSIGTDTQYF. CDR3 nucleotides: TGCGCCAGCAGCTTGGGGTCAATCGGGACAGATACGCAGTATTTT. The chain uses TRBV5-1 and TRBJ2-3; D not certain. The V gene's germline CDR1 is SGHRS and CDR2 YFSETQ. The V gene lost 0 bases and the J gene lost 3 bases, with 11 bases spanning the gap. The CDR3 extends over 15 amino acids.

This chain links TRBV18 with TRBJ2-4, with TRBD2 matching over 7 bases. The CDR3 is made up of 13 amino acids. Looked up from germline, CDR1 is KGHSH and CDR2 is LQKENI. Unmatched junction bases numbered 2, after V lost 3 bases and J lost 6 bases. The CDR3: CASSPGRGNIQYF. The CDR3 region has the DNA TGTGCCAGCTCACCGGGGAGGGGAAACATTCAGTACTTC.

The V and J genes are TRBV30 and TRBJ1-3, with 7 bases fitting TRBD1. J lost 3 bases, V lost 6 bases, and 5 bases had no gene match. The CDR3 is 13 amino acids. Germline CDR1 and CDR2: GTSNPN and SVGIG (reference sequence). This CDR3 is CACNRDSGNTIYF. The CDR3 DNA sequence: TGTGCCTGCAACCGGGACAGTGGAAACACCATATATTTT.

In this sample, this clone turned up a few times. The rearrangement joins TRBV23-1 to TRBJ1-2; D gene ambiguous. TRBV23-1 is an ORF, with its function uncertain. The V end lost 2 bases, the J end lost 0 bases, and 7 bases lay between the germline ends. The CDR3 runs to 14 residues. CDR3 DNA: TGCGCCAGCAGTCAAGGCAGACCTAACTATGGCTACACCTTC. It encodes CASSQGRPNYGYTF.

The chain combines TRBV29-1 with TRBJ1-2; the D gene is possibly TRBD1 (5 bases). V was shortened by 4 bases and J by 8 bases, with 17 bases between the two germline ends. The germline gives CDR1 SQVTM, CDR2 ANQGSEA. This CDR3 is built from 13 residues. The CDR3 here is CSVAVVREGGYTF. In DNA, the CDR3 is TGCAGCGTTGCAGTCGTCAGGGAGGGAGGCTACACCTTC. The full variable domain, in which reference TRBV29-1 and TRBJ1-2 provide the parts outside the CDR3, is SAVISQKPSRDICQRGTSLTIQCQVDSQVTMMFWYRQQPGQSLTLIATANQGSEATYESGFVIDKFPISRPNLTFSTLTVSNMSPEDSSIYLCSVAVVREGGYTFGSGTRLTVV.

The V call is TRBV19, the J call TRBJ2-3; 10 bases agree with TRBD2. CDR3 size: 15 residues. Germline V gene sequence: CDR1 LNHDA, CDR2 SQIVND (reference sequence). The junction had 3 bases not matched to a gene; V was cut back by 4 bases and J by 2 bases. CDR3 loop: CASSRGLAVTDTQYF. CDR3 nucleotide sequence: TGTGCCAGTAGTAGAGGACTAGCGGTCACAGATACGCAGTATTTT.

The chain carries TRBV29-1 and TRBJ1-1; D is uncertain. Per the germline V gene, CDR1 is SQVTM and CDR2 is ANQGSEA. Trimming removed 6 bases at V and 5 bases at J, with 7 bases between. CDR3 length: 10 amino acids. Here the CDR3 DNA reads TGCAGCGTGGCACGTACTGAAGCTTTCTTT. Protein product: CSVARTEAFF. The entire variable domain, with the rest obtained from reference TRBV29-1 and TRBJ1-1, is as follows: SAVISQKPSRDICQRGTSLTIQCQVDSQVTMMFWYRQQPGQSLTLIATANQGSEATYESGFVIDKFPISRPNLTFSTLTVSNMSPEDSSIYLCSVARTEAFFGQGTRLTVV.

CDR3 sequence reads: CASSQDRLTGELFF. The CDR3 DNA reads TGCGCCAGCAGCCAAGATCGACTCACCGGGGAGCTGTTTTTT. The chain links TRBV4-1 to TRBJ2-2, with no clear D. The V and J ends lost 0 bases and 4 bases respectively, with 6 bases between them. This CDR3 contains 14 residues. The V gene's germline CDR1 is MGHRA and CDR2 YSYEKL.

This clone has more than one count but fewer than ten. The chain uses TRBV7-9 and TRBJ1-2; D is possibly TRBD1 (5 bases). With 1 base removed from V and 8 bases from J, the gap between germline ends came to 8 bases. Germline CDR1 is SEHNR and CDR2 is FQNEAQ (reference sequence). The CDR3 has 12 amino acids. The CDR3 sequence is CASSLVGDGYTF. For the CDR3, the DNA is TGTGCCAGCAGCTTAGTCGGGGACGGCTACACCTTC.

The chain uses TRBV11-2 and TRBJ2-1; TRBD2 aligns across 14 bases. The ends lost 4 bases at V and 15 bases at J; junction bases unmatched: 11. This CDR3 comprises 15 residues. Germline lookup yields CDR1 SGHAT and CDR2 FQNNGV. Here the CDR3 reads CASSSRLAGGPFRFF. For the CDR3, the DNA is TGTGCCAGCAGCTCGCGACTAGCGGGAGGGCCGTTTCGGTTCTTC.

A few counts support this clone. As DNA, the CDR3 is TGCAGCGCTGCGGGCTCCTACAATGAGCAGTTCTTC. Protein sequence: CSAAGSYNEQFF. The chain employs TRBV29-1 and TRBJ2-1, with D maybe TRBD2 (5 bases). The V gene's germline CDR1 is SQVTM and CDR2 ANQGSEA. V was pared by 7 bases and J by 0 bases, with 7 bases between. The CDR3 totals 12 residues.

This clone was detected a few times. V and J are TRBV21-1 and TRBJ1-1; the table's TRBD1 call for D was not verified on the DNA. TRBV21-1 is a known pseudogene. The CDR3 runs 12 residues. This CDR3 reads CASTGTGVRAFF. The CDR3 DNA sequence: TGTGCCAGTACCGGGACAGGGGTTCGTGCTTTCTTT.